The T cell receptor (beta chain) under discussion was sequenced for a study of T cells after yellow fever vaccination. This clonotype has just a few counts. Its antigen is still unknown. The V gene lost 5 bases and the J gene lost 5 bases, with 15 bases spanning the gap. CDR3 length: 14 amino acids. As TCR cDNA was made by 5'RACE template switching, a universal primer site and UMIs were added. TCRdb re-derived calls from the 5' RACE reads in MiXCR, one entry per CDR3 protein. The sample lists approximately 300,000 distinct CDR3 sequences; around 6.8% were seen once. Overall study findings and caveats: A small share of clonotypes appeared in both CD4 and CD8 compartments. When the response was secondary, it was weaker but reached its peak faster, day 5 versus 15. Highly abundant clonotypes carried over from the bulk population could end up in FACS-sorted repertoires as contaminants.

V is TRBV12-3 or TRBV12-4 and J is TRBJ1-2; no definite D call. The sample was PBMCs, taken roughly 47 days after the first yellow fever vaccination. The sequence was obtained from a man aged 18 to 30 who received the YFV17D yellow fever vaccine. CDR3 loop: CASSQSDTQYGYTF. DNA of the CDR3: TGTGCCAGCAGTCAGTCTGATACGCAGTATGGCTACACCTTC.